The 13 T cell receptor beta chains below were found in one sample sequenced in a study of radiation and T cells in renal cell carcinoma. TCRdb keeps only in-frame clones here, not all; method: immunoSEQ multiplex PCR. The data hold around 10,000 clones, with more than 60% observed a single time. Noted treatment: 15 Gy SBRT to primary tumor, nephrectomy 4 weeks later. The material was tumor tissue, obtained from a patient whose treatment included radiotherapy and nephrectomy. The receptors derive from a woman aged 45-65 years with renal cell carcinoma.

The V gene is TRBV5-4, the J gene TRBJ1-4, with a possible D match to TRBD1 (5 bases). The CDR3 totals 16 residues. Trimming removed 3 bases from V and 2 bases from J, with 14 bases in between. Germline values: CDR1 SGHNT, CDR2 YYREEE (reference sequence). DNA of the CDR3: TGTGCCAGCAGCTCAACAGGTCTAGGGACTAATGAAAAACTGTTTTTT. This codes for CASSSTGLGTNEKLFF. Looking up the rest from reference TRBV5-4 and TRBJ1-4 gives the full variable domain: ETGVTQSPTHLIKTRGQQVTLRCSSQSGHNTVSWYQQALGQGPQFIFQYYREEENGRGNFPPRFSGLQFPNYSSELNVNALELDDSALYLCASSSTGLGTNEKLFFGSGTQLSVL.

This clone was observed a handful of times. J is TRBJ1-2 and V is TRBV4-3, with D unclear. Trimming removed 4 bases at V and 6 bases at J, with 18 bases between. The germline V gene encodes CDR1 LGHNA and CDR2 YSLEER. There are 15 residues in the CDR3. The CDR3 nucleotides are TGCGCCAGCAGCCGAGGAGAGGGCTTTAGGGATGGCTACACCTTC. It codes for CASSRGEGFRDGYTF.

The gene calls are TRBV4-3 and TRBJ1-1; 7 bases line up with TRBD1. The CDR3 is 14 amino acids. Germline CDR1 is LGHNA and CDR2 is YSLEER. The ends lost 4 bases at V and 4 bases at J; junction bases unmatched: 6. The CDR3 nucleotides read TGCGCCAGCAGCCTAGACAGGGCTGGCACTGAAGCTTTCTTT. This encodes CASSLDRAGTEAFF.

The chain has TRBV20-1 and TRBJ1-2; maybe TRBD1 (5 bases). Germline V gene sequence: CDR1 DFQATT, CDR2 SNEGSKA (reference sequence). This CDR3 is built from 11 residues. This chain's CDR3 is CRRGGDYGYTF. The CDR3 nucleotides read TGCAGGCGGGGGGGAGACTATGGCTACACCTTC.

This clone was counted between two and nine times. The V gene is TRBV5-1, the J gene TRBJ2-7; either TRBD1 or TRBD2 may supply D (6 bases each). Trimming shortened V by 4 bases and J by 5 bases, and 25 bases separated the two germline ends. Germline V gene data show CDR1 as SGHRS and CDR2 as YFSETQ. This CDR3 has 17 residues. Here the CDR3 reads CASSARQVGGGLDEQYF. The CDR3 DNA sequence: TGCGCCAGCAGCGCGCGGCAAGTCGGGGGCGGCTTGGACGAGCAGTACTTC.

This clone was seen only a few times. This chain connects TRBV27 to TRBJ2-7, with D perhaps TRBD1 (5 bases). Germline V lookup: CDR1 MNHEY, CDR2 SMNVEV (reference sequence). V shed 10 bases and J shed 4 bases, with 11 bases lying between them. This CDR3 has 11 residues. CDR3 amino acids: CAIGRAYEQYF. CDR3 bases: TGTGCCATCGGCAGGGCTTACGAGCAGTACTTC.

The V call is TRBV2, the J call TRBJ2-7; a possible D gene is TRBD1 (5 bases). CDR3 length: 13 residues. The ends were cut back, 5 bases at V and 2 bases at J, with 10 bases in the middle. CDR1 and CDR2 from the germline V gene are SNHLY and FYNNEI. Written as DNA, the CDR3 is TGTGCCAGCAGTTTCGACAGAACCTACGAGCAGTACTTC. Protein product: CASSFDRTYEQYF. Supplemented by reference TRBV2 and TRBJ2-7, the full variable domain reads EPEVTQTPSHQVTQMGQEVILRCVPISNHLYFYWYRQILGQKVEFLVSFYNNEISEKSEIFDDQFSVERPDGSNFTLKIRSTKLEDSAMYFCASSFDRTYEQYFGPGTRLTVT.

The genes are TRBV30 and TRBJ1-2; a weak D match, TRBD1 (5 bases). The CDR3 covers 13 residues. V lost 4 bases and J lost 8, with 17 bases in between. Germline CDR1 is GTSNPN and CDR2 is SVGIG (reference sequence). The CDR3 sequence is CAWIRRASSGYTF. CDR3 coding DNA: TGTGCCTGGATCCGCAGGGCAAGTTCGGGCTACACCTTC.

The J gene is TRBJ2-1, the V gene TRBV7-2, with D possibly being TRBD1 (5 bases). Germline lookup yields CDR1 SGHTA and CDR2 FQGNSA. This CDR3 is built from 15 residues. Trimming removed 1 base at V and 1 base at J, with 8 bases between. The CDR3 sequence is CASSLGQGSYNEQFF. As DNA, the CDR3 is TGTGCCAGCAGCTTAGGGCAGGGTTCCTACAATGAGCAGTTCTTC.

This clone was counted a single time. The rearrangement links TRBV5-1 to TRBJ1-1; TRBD1 aligns across 9 bases. The CDR3 contains 14 residues. Germline V lookup: CDR1 SGHRS, CDR2 YFSETQ. With 4 bases clipped from V and 3 bases from J, the junction kept 4 bases outside the gene matches. The CDR3 reads CASSGQGWDTEAFF. The DNA of the CDR3 is TGCGCCAGCAGCGGACAGGGGTGGGACACTGAAGCTTTCTTT.

This clone has more than one count but fewer than ten. The genes are TRBV6-5 and TRBJ1-2; 7 nucleotides line up with TRBD1. V dropped 5 bases and J dropped 8; count of bases not matched to a gene: 11. Germline-derived CDR1 and CDR2 are MNHEY and SVGAGI. The CDR3 extends over 14 amino acids. CDR3 in amino acids: CASSNETRGPGYTF. The DNA for the CDR3 is TGTGCCAGCAGTAACGAAACAAGGGGGCCGGGCTACACCTTC.

V is TRBV6-1 and J is TRBJ2-3; 9 bases are a match to TRBD1. V gave up 8 bases and J gave up 9 bases; unmatched junction bases: 12. CDR1 is MNHNS, CDR2 SASEGT, per germline. The CDR3 is made up of 14 amino acids. Here the CDR3 reads CASLIPGQGGTQYF. CDR3 nucleotide sequence: TGTGCCAGCTTGATTCCGGGACAGGGCGGAACGCAGTATTTT.

V and J are TRBV5-1 and TRBJ2-7; perhaps TRBD1 as D (5 bases). The germline gives CDR1 SGHRS, CDR2 YFSETQ. V was cut by 3 bases and J by 4 bases, with 17 bases left in between. This CDR3 spans 15 amino acids. The chain's CDR3 is CASSSSGRRSYEQYF. CDR3 DNA: TGCGCCAGCAGCTCCTCAGGGCGGAGATCTTACGAGCAGTACTTC.